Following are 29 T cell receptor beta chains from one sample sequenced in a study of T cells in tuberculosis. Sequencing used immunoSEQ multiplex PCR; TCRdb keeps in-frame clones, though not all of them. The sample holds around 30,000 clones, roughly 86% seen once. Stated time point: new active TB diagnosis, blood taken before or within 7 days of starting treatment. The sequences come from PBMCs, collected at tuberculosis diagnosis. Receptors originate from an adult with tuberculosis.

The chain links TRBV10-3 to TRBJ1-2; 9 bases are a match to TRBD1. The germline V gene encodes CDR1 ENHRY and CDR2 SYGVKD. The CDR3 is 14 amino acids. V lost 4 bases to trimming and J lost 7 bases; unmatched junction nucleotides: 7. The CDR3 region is CAISAADRGSGYTF. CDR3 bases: TGTGCCATCAGTGCTGCGGACAGGGGTTCTGGCTACACCTTC.

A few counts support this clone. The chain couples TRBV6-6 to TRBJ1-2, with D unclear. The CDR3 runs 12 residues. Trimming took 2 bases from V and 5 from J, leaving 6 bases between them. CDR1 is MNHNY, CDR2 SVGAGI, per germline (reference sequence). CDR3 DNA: TGTGCCAGCAGTTACGGAGGGTATGGCTACACCTTC. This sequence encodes CASSYGGYGYTF.

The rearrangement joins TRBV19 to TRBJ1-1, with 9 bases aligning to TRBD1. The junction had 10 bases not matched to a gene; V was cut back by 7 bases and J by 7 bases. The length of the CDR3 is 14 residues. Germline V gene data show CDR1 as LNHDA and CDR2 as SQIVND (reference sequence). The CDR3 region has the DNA TGTGCCAGTATTCCGGGACAGGGACAATATGAAGCTTTCTTT. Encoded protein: CASIPGQGQYEAFF.

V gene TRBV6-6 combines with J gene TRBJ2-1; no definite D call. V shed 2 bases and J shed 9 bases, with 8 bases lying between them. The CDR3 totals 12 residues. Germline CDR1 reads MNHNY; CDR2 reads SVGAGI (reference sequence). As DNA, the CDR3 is TGTGCCAGCAGTTACACTAATGTTGAGCAGTTCTTC. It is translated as CASSYTNVEQFF.

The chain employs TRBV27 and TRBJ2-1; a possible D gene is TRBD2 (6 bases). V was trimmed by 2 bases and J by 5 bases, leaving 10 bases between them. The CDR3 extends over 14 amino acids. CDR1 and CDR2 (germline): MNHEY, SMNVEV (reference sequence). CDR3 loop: CASSLAVADNEQFF. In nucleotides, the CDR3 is TGTGCCAGCAGTTTAGCGGTAGCGGACAATGAGCAGTTCTTC.

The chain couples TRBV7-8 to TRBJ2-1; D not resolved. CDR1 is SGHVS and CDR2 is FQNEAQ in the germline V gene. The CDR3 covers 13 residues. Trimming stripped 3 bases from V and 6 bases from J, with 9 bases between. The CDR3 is CASSLRIVNEQFF. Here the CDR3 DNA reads TGTGCCAGCAGCTTGAGGATCGTCAATGAGCAGTTCTTC.

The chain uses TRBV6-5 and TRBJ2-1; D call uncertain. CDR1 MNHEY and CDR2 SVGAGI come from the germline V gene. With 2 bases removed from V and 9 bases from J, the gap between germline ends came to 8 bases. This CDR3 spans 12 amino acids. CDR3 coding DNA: TGTGCCAGCAGTTACACTAATGTTGAGCAGTTCTTC. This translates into CASSYTNVEQFF.

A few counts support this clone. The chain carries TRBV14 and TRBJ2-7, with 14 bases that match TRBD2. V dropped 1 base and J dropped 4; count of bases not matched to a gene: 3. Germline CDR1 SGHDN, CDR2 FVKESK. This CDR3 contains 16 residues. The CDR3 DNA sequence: TGTGCCAGCAGCCAAGCGGGACTAGCGGGGGATTACGAGCAGTACTTC. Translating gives CASSQAGLAGDYEQYF.

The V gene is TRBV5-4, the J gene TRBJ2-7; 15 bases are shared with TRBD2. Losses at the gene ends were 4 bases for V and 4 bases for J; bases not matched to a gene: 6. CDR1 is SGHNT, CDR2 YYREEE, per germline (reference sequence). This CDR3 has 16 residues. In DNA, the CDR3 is TGTGCCAGCAGCGCCCGGACTAGCGGGGGGGCTTACGAGCAGTACTTC. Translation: CASSARTSGGAYEQYF.

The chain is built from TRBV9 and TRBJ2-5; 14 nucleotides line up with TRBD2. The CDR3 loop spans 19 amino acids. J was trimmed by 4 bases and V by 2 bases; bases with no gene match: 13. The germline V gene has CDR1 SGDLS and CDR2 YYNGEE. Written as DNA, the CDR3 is TGTGCCAGCAGCGTTCTCGCCGGGACTAGCGGGAGAGGAACAGAGACCCAGTACTTC. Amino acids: CASSVLAGTSGRGTETQYF.

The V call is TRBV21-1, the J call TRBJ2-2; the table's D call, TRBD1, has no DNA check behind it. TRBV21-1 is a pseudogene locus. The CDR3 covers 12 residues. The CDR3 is CASHPGTGELFF. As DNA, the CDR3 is TGTGCCAGCCACCCAGGCACCGGGGAGCTGTTTTTT.

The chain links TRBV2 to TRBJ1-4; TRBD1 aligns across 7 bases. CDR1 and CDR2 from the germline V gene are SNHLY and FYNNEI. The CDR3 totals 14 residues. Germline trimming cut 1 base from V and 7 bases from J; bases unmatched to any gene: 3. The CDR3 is CASSEGRQGEKLFF. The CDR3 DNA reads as TGTGCCAGCAGTGAAGGGCGACAGGGTGAAAAACTGTTTTTT.

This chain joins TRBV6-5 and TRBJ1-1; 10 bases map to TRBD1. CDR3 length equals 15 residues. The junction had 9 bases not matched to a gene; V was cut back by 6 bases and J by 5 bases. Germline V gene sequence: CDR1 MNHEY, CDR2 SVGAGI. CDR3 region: CASSLRQGAETEAFF. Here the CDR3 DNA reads TGTGCCAGCAGCCTGAGACAGGGGGCGGAGACTGAAGCTTTCTTT.

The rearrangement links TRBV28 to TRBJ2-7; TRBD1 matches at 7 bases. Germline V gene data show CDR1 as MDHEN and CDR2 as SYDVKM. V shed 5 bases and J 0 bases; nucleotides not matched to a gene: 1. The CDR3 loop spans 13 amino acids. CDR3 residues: CASSRDSSYEQYF. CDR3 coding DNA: TGTGCCAGCAGTCGGGACAGCTCCTACGAGCAGTACTTC.

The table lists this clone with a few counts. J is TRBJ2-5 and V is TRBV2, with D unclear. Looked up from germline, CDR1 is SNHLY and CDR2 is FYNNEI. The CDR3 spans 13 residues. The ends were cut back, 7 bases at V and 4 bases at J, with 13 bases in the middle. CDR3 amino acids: CASILGTGETQYF. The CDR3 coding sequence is TGTGCCAGCATTCTGGGTACGGGAGAGACCCAGTACTTC.

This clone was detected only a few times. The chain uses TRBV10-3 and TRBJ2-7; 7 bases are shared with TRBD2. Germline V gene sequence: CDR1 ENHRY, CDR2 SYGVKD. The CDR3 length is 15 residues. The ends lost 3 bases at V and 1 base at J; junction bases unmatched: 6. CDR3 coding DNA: TGTGCCATCAGTGACCCGACTAGCAGGTCCTACGAGCAGTACTTC. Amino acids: CAISDPTSRSYEQYF.

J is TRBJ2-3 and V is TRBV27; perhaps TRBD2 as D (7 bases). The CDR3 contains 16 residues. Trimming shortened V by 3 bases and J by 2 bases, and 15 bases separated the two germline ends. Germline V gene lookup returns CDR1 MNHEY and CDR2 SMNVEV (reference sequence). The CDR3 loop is CASSFGRGGHTDTQYF. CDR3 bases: TGTGCCAGCAGTTTCGGTAGGGGGGGCCACACAGATACGCAGTATTTT.

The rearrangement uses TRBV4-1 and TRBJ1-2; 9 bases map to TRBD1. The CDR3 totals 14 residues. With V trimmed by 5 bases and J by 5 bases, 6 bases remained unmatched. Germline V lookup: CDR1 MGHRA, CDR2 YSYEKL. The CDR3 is CASSGAGTGYGYTF. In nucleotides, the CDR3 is TGCGCCAGCAGCGGCGCCGGGACAGGGTATGGCTACACCTTC.

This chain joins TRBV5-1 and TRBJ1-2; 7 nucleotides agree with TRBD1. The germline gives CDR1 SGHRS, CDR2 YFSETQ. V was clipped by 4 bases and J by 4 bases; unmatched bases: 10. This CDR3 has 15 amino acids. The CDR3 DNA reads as TGCGCCAGCAGCCCAGGAGGACAGGAAGGCTATGGCTACACCTTC. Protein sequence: CASSPGGQEGYGYTF.

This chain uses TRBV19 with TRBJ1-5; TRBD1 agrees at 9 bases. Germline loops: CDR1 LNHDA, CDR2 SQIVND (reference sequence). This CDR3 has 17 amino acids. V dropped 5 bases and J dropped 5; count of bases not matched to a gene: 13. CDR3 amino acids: CASSLAGQGIRYQPQHF. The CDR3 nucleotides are TGTGCCAGTAGTCTGGCCGGACAGGGGATTAGGTATCAGCCCCAGCATTTT.

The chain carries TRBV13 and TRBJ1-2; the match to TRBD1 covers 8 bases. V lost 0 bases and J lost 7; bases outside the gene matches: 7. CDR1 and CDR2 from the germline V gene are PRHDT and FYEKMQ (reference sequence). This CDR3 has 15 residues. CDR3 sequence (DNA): TGTGCCAGCAGCTTAGGAACTCGGACAGGGCTTGGCTACACCTTC. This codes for CASSLGTRTGLGYTF.

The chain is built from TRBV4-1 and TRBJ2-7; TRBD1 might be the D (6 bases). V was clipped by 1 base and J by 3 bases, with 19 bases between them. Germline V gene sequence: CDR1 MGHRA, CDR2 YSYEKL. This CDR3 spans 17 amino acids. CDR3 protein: CASSQGIPRDKNYEQYF. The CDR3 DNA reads TGCGCCAGCAGCCAAGGAATTCCCCGGGACAAGAACTACGAGCAGTACTTC.

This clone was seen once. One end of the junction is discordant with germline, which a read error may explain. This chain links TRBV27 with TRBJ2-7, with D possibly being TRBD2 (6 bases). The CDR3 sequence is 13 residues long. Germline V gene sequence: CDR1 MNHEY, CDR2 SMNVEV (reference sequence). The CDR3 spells CASSLSTGTPENF. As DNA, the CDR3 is TGTGCCAGCAGTTTATCCACCGGGACTCCGGAGAACTTC.

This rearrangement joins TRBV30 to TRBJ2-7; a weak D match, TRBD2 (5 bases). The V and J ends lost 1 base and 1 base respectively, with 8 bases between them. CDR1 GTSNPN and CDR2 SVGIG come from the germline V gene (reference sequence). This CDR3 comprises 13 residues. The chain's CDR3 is CAWSGTVSYEQYF. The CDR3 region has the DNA TGTGCCTGGAGTGGGACTGTATCCTACGAGCAGTACTTC.

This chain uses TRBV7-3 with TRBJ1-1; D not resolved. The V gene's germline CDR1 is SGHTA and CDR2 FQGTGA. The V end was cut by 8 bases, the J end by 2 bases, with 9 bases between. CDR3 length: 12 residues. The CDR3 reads CASGHPNTEAFF. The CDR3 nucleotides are TGTGCCAGCGGGCATCCAAACACTGAAGCTTTCTTT.

CDR3 nucleotides: TGTGCCAGCAGCCCCGGACAGGGGGACTGGCAGCCCCAGCATTTT. Its translation: CASSPGQGDWQPQHF. This sequence joins TRBV25-1 and TRBJ1-5, with 10 positions matching TRBD1. The CDR3 runs to 15 residues. Losses at the gene ends were 6 bases for V and 7 bases for J; bases not matched to a gene: 9. Per germline, CDR1 MGHDK and CDR2 SYGVNS.

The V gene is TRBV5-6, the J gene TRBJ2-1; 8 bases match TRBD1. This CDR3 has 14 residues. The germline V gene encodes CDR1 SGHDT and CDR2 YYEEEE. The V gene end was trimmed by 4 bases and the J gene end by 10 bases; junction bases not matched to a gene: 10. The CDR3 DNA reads TGTGCCAGCAGCAGGGCAGGGGGCTCCGAAGAGCAGTTCTTC. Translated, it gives CASSRAGGSEEQFF.

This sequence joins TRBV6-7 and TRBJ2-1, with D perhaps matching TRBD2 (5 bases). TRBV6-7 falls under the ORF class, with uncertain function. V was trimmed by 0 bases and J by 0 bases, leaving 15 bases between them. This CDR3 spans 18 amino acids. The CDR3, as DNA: TGTGCCAGCAGTTACTCGAATACAGCGGAGGTCTCCTACAATGAGCAGTTCTTC. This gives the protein CASSYSNTAEVSYNEQFF.

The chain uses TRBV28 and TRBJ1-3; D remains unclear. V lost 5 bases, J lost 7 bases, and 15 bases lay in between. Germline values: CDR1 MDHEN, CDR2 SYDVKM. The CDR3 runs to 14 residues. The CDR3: CASSPPNYRNTIYF. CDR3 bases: TGTGCCAGCAGTCCACCAAACTACCGGAACACCATATATTTT. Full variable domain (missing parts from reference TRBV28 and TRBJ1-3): DVKVTQSSRYLVKRTGEKVFLECVQDMDHENMFWYRQDPGLGLRLIYFSYDVKMKEKGDIPEGYSVSREKKERFSLILESASTNQTSMYLCASSPPNYRNTIYFGEGSWLTVV.